This TCR beta chain appears in the sequencing data of a study of regulatory T cells in long-lasting Graves disease. The sample's time point: persistent/refractory GD, antithyroid drugs over 5 years with positive TRAb. RNA from PBMCs was the source of the TCR library. Peripheral blood, 7.5 to 9.5 milliliters per patient, was collected in EDTA tubes. This CDR3 is built from 14 residues. The germline V gene has CDR1 SNHLY and CDR2 FYNNEI. Findings and caveats of the study: TCR diversity was lower in persistent than newly diagnosed Graves' disease.

This clonotype was counted a few times. The antigen remains unidentified. An end of the junction does not agree with germline; a read error may underlie this. Arm-PCR with iRepertoire HTBI primers amplified the CDR3 regions for these TCR beta libraries. TCRdb redid the calling of the multiplex PCR reads with MiXCR, one entry per CDR3 protein. The sample consists of 700,000 or so distinct CDR3 sequences, about 32% of them appearing once. The chain is built from TRBV2 and TRBJ2-5; a possible D gene is TRBD1 (5 bases). This TCR came from a female donor with Graves disease. The input for sequencing was peripheral blood mononuclear cells (PBMCs), taken when the disease was refractory, from a patient treated with antithyroid drugs. The CDR3 DNA follows: TGTGCCAGCAGCCCCCCAGTGGGGCCGGAGACCCGGTACTTC. Protein product: CASSPPVGPETRYF. Supplemented by reference TRBV2 and TRBJ2-5, the full variable domain reads EPEVTQTPSHQVTQMGQEVILRCVPISNHLYFYWYRQILGQKVEFLVSFYNNEISEKSEIFDDQFSVERPDGSNFTLKIRSTKLEDSAMYFCASSPPVGPETRYFGPGTRLLVL.